This TCR beta chain was sequenced in a study of cytotoxic CD8 clonotypes in ibrutinib-treated CLL. The study, taken as a whole, reports: Relative to age-matched healthy donors, clonality at baseline was higher, and it tracked circulating CD8+ T-cell counts. Public clonotypes (which were uncommon) either contracted or remained stable on treatment.

Sequencing was designed to attain a depth spanning 1 in 200,000 to 1 in 1 million T cells. Profiled with immunoSEQ multiplex PCR; TCRdb holds only in-frame clones, not every one. The data hold some 200,000 clones, with 70% to 75% observed a single time. CDR1 is GTSNPN, CDR2 SVGIG, per germline (reference sequence). V lost 5 bases to trimming and J lost 5 bases, with 12 bases between them. This CDR3 is built from 12 residues. Comments on this clone: Its antigen is currently unknown.

The TCR sequence derives from a human donor with chronic lymphocytic leukemia. The sample consisted of PBMCs, taken after 12 months of ibrutinib treatment. V gene TRBV30 combines with J gene TRBJ2-5, with D possibly being TRBD2 (5 bases). The CDR3 is CAWSSNPETQYF. The CDR3 DNA reads TGTGCCTGGTCTAGCAATCCCGAGACCCAGTACTTC.